This T cell receptor beta chain comes out of a study of early T cells in non-severe SARS-CoV-2 infection. Background on the study: Chains from this unsorted whole-blood bulk RNA could not be paired. Study-wide points: VDJdb matches were skewed toward anti-spike CD8 T cell responses.

Attached unique molecular identifiers marked individual cDNA molecules. Each CDR3 protein gets one entry after TCRdb re-called the 5' RACE reads with MiXCR. Among 90,000 or so distinct CDR3 sequences listed, more than 13% were seen once. Germline CDR1 is MDHEN and CDR2 is SYDVKM. Trimming cost V 1 base and J 5 bases, with 3 bases left between them. The CDR3 runs 11 residues. As for this clonotype: Its antigen remains unidentified.

The clonotype comes from an adult who was a healthcare worker with PCR-confirmed SARS-CoV-2 infection or an uninfected control (not recorded which). The genes are TRBV28 and TRBJ2-7; D not resolved. Sequenced material: whole blood. For the CDR3, the DNA is TGTGCCAGCAGTTTATATCACGAGCAGTACTTC. It translates to CASSLYHEQYF.